One and the same sample provided the 17 T cell receptor beta chains below, sequenced in a study of beta chain features in type 1 diabetes. TCRB transcripts that were expressed got sequenced, as all of the isolated RNA had been reverse transcribed. Clones were read by immunoSEQ multiplex PCR, and TCRdb kept only the in-frame ones, dropping some. The data hold more than 300,000 clones, with 6.5% to 10% observed a single time. Sequencing was performed on central memory CD4+ T cells from blood. The receptor source for this set is a woman under 30 in good health.

The chain uses TRBV27 and TRBJ2-1; 14 nucleotides align to TRBD2. The V gene's germline CDR1 is MNHEY and CDR2 SMNVEV (reference sequence). This CDR3 is 19 amino acids long. J lost 9 bases, V lost 5 bases, and 18 bases had no gene match. CDR3 nucleotide sequence: TGTGCCAGCAGTCCCAACCTGGGACTAGCGGGAGTCGATTTAGGTGAGCAGTTCTTC. Protein: CASSPNLGLAGVDLGEQFF.

The chain has TRBV15 and TRBJ1-5, with TRBD1 identical over 8 bases. With V trimmed by 2 bases and J by 0 bases, 18 bases remained unmatched. The CDR3 contains 21 residues. The germline V gene encodes CDR1 LNHNV and CDR2 YYDKDF (reference sequence). The CDR3 coding sequence is TGTGCCACCAGCAGATCGGGAGGCTCCGGACAGGGCCCTTATAGCAATCAGCCCCAGCATTTT. Protein product: CATSRSGGSGQGPYSNQPQHF.

The chain recombines TRBV29-1 with TRBJ2-3, with 7 bases aligning to TRBD1. The germline V gene encodes CDR1 SQVTM and CDR2 ANQGSEA. The CDR3 spans 14 residues. V lost 6 bases and J lost 0; bases outside the gene matches: 6. The CDR3 DNA reads TGCAGCGTCGCCCGACAGGGCAGCACAGATACGCAGTATTTT. Its translation: CSVARQGSTDTQYF.

This clone appeared a single time. As DNA, the CDR3 is TGTGCCAGCAGCCCAGGTTCTGGTGGGGACTATGGCTACACCTTC. It yields the protein CASSPGSGGDYGYTF. The chain employs TRBV7-3 and TRBJ1-2; D remains unclear. CDR3 length equals 15 residues. Germline CDR1 SGHTA, CDR2 FQGTGA. V was cut by 5 bases and J by 3 bases, with 16 bases left in between.

This clone came up a few times. The gene calls are TRBV5-6 and TRBJ2-4, with 9 positions matching TRBD1. V trimming: 4 bases; J trimming: 0 bases; junction bases outside the gene matches: 14. The CDR3 totals 19 residues. CDR1 is SGHDT and CDR2 is YYEEEE in the germline V gene. CDR3 sequence reads: CASSLTGTGTMLAKNIQYF. The CDR3 nucleotides are TGTGCCAGCAGCCTCACCGGGACAGGGACCATGCTAGCCAAAAACATTCAGTACTTC.

The genes are TRBV18 and TRBJ2-5, with D tentatively TRBD2 (5 bases). The tail of the sequence fits TRBJ2-7 better, so the J call may be wrong. The CDR3 covers 13 residues. CDR1 and CDR2 from the germline V gene are KGHSH and LQKENI. The CDR3 nucleotides read TGTGCCAGCTCACCACCCGGGGTCTTCGAGCAGTACTTC. Protein sequence: CASSPPGVFEQYF.

The rearrangement joins TRBV13 to TRBJ2-1; 9 bases match TRBD2. This CDR3 has 14 amino acids. Germline assignment: CDR1 PRHDT and CDR2 FYEKMQ (reference sequence). V shed 3 bases, J shed 12 bases, and the junction held 9 bases outside the gene matches. The chain's CDR3 is CASSLISGSLVQFF. CDR3 in DNA: TGTGCCAGCAGCTTGATTAGCGGGAGCTTGGTGCAGTTCTTC.

The chain recombines TRBV25-1 with TRBJ1-2, with D possibly TRBD1 on 5 matching bases. V dropped 2 bases and J dropped 1 base, with 11 bases sitting between them. The CDR3 runs 15 residues. Germline assignment: CDR1 MGHDK and CDR2 SYGVNS. CDR3 in amino acids: CASSEAGPSNYGYTF. CDR3 nucleotide sequence: TGTGCCAGCAGTGAAGCAGGGCCCAGTAACTATGGCTACACCTTC.

The chain carries TRBV5-6 and TRBJ1-4; 9 bases fit TRBD1. This CDR3 region has 14 residues. Germline-derived CDR1 and CDR2 are SGHDT and YYEEEE. After removal of 3 bases from V and 8 bases from J, the junction contained 5 bases not matched to a gene. Here the CDR3 reads CASSYGQGLEKLFF. The CDR3 DNA is TGTGCCAGCAGCTACGGACAGGGGTTAGAAAAACTGTTTTTT.

This rearrangement joins TRBV5-1 to TRBJ2-7; unclear D gene. The germline V and J ends were trimmed by 1 base and 0 bases, with 11 bases remaining between them. The CDR3 loop spans 15 amino acids. Germline V CDR1 and CDR2: SGHRS, YFSETQ. CDR3 DNA: TGCGCCAGCAGCTTGTATCCGGATAACTCCTACGAGCAGTACTTC. It encodes CASSLYPDNSYEQYF.

This clone appeared many times. The rearrangement links TRBV5-6 to TRBJ2-1, with D maybe TRBD1 (5 bases). V was cut by 1 base and J by 2 bases, with 13 bases left in between. The CDR3 length is 16 residues. Germline assignment: CDR1 SGHDT and CDR2 YYEEEE. This CDR3 reads CASSLRQGGTYNEQFF. DNA for the CDR3: TGTGCCAGCAGCTTGCGGCAGGGTGGAACCTACAATGAGCAGTTCTTC.

In this sample, this clone turned up a few times. The chain is built from TRBV29-1 and TRBJ2-3; a weak D match, TRBD1 (6 bases). The V end lost 3 bases, the J end lost 3 bases, and 19 bases lay between the germline ends. Germline CDR1 and CDR2: SQVTM and ANQGSEA. The CDR3 is made up of 16 amino acids. The CDR3 spells CSVEGPLRGDTDTQYF. The CDR3 DNA reads TGCAGCGTTGAGGGCCCCCTCAGGGGTGATACAGATACGCAGTATTTT.

The chain links TRBV5-1 to TRBJ2-7; D call uncertain. The CDR3 is made up of 15 amino acids. The germline V gene has CDR1 SGHRS and CDR2 YFSETQ. Trimming pared 4 bases from V and 4 bases from J, leaving 18 bases between. The CDR3 DNA reads TGCGCCAGCAGCCGCCGGGTTGGTATCGGGTACGAGCAGTACTTC. Its translation is CASSRRVGIGYEQYF.

This clone occurred a few times. The chain joins TRBV7-8 to TRBJ2-5; the D gene is possibly TRBD2 (5 bases). Germline V gives CDR1 SGHVS, CDR2 FQNEAQ. This CDR3 region has 14 residues. The V and J ends lost 5 bases and 2 bases respectively, with 12 bases between them. The CDR3 DNA is TGTGCCAGCAGCCAGAGCGGAATTCAAGAGACCCAGTACTTC. Translating gives CASSQSGIQETQYF.

The rearrangement links TRBV19 to TRBJ1-2; no firm D call. Germline V gives CDR1 LNHDA, CDR2 SQIVND (reference sequence). The V end lost 3 bases, the J end lost 3 bases, and 20 bases lay between the germline ends. The CDR3 runs 17 residues. CDR3 in DNA: TGTGCCAGTAGTATCGTGGGAGGAGCGCAGGACTACTATGGCTACACCTTC. It translates to CASSIVGGAQDYYGYTF.

The rearrangement links TRBV28 to TRBJ1-5; 8 bases fit TRBD1. The CDR3 covers 15 residues. V lost 5 bases to trimming and J lost 5 bases; unmatched junction nucleotides: 8. Germline CDR1 MDHEN, CDR2 SYDVKM. CDR3 DNA: TGTGCCAGCAGTCCTAGGACAGGGTTGGATCAGCCCCAGCATTTT. Translated, it gives CASSPRTGLDQPQHF. Based on the CDR3 plus reference TRBV28 and TRBJ1-5, the full variable domain is DVKVTQSSRYLVKRTGEKVFLECVQDMDHENMFWYRQDPGLGLRLIYFSYDVKMKEKGDIPEGYSVSREKKERFSLILESASTNQTSMYLCASSPRTGLDQPQHFGDGTRLSIL.

The sample holds a few counts of this clone. The chain employs TRBV4-3 and TRBJ2-5, with D tentatively TRBD1 (5 bases). This CDR3 is built from 17 residues. The germline V and J ends were trimmed by 2 bases and 2 bases, with 18 bases remaining between them. Germline V CDR1 and CDR2: LGHNA, YSLEER. This CDR3 reads CASSQSWGETPQETQYF. Written as DNA, the CDR3 is TGCGCCAGCAGCCAAAGTTGGGGCGAGACACCTCAAGAGACCCAGTACTTC.